This TCR beta chain was found in a study of blood T cell repertoires in COVID-19. V lost 0 bases to trimming and J lost 5 bases, with 13 bases between them. Germline assignment: CDR1 GTSNPN and CDR2 SVGIG (reference sequence). The length of the CDR3 is 14 residues. Assay used: immunoSEQ multiplex PCR; TCRdb lists only in-frame clones, some missing. The sample records fewer than 350,000 clones, around nine tenths being singletons. The J gene is TRBJ1-2, the V gene TRBV30; no reliable D call. The sample comprised PBMCs or T cells enriched from blood (not recorded which). The TCR sequence derives from a woman aged 35 to 49 who had recovered from COVID-19. Here the CDR3 DNA reads TGTGCCTGGAGTGTCGCCCGGGTTTCTTATGGCTACACCTTC. This sequence encodes CAWSVARVSYGYTF.